What follows are 6 T cell receptor beta chains derived from one specimen sequenced in a study of molecular identifiers for immune sequencing clone quantification. TCRdb redid the calling of the PCR reads with MiXCR, one entry per CDR3 protein. This sample carries fewer than 45,000 distinct CDR3 sequences, approximately 17% of them seen once, and the ten largest clones take around 7%. The sequencing sample was made of naive CD8+ T cells from blood, with Jurkat cell RNA spiked in. Noted subset: FACS-sorted CD8+CD4-CCR7+CD45RA+ naive T cells. Source of these receptors: a human donor in good health. Some libraries in this study had Jurkat cell RNA spiked in.

In its sample, this clonotype was seen many times. The V gene is TRBV7-8, the J gene TRBJ2-3; possible D gene TRBD2, 6 bases. This CDR3 spans 12 amino acids. Germline V lookup: CDR1 SGHVS, CDR2 FQNEAQ. The germline V and J ends were trimmed by 5 bases and 8 bases, with 11 bases remaining between them. The DNA for the CDR3 is TGTGCCAGCAGCCTTGTGGGGGGTACGCAGTATTTT. Its protein product is CASSLVGGTQYF.

The V call is TRBV9, the J call TRBJ2-1, with 10 bases lining up with TRBD2. From germline, CDR1 is SGDLS and CDR2 YYNGEE. The trim removed 0 bases at V and 8 bases at J, leaving 8 bases unmatched. The CDR3 is made up of 16 amino acids. In nucleotides, the CDR3 is TGTGCCAGCAGCGTAGCATCTAGCGGGAGAGGGTATGAGCAGTTCTTC. This translates into CASSVASSGRGYEQFF. Based on the CDR3 plus reference TRBV9 and TRBJ2-1, the full variable domain is DSGVTQTPKHLITATGQRVTLRCSPRSGDLSVYWYQQSLDQGLQFLIQYYNGEERAKGNILERFSAQQFPDLHSELNLSSLELGDSALYFCASSVASSGRGYEQFFGPGTRLTVL.

This clonotype turned up a few times. CDR3 bases: TGCAGTGCTAGAGTTGTCGGGGGTGAGCAGTTCTTC. This encodes CSARVVGGEQFF. J is TRBJ2-1 and V is TRBV20-1, with D perhaps TRBD2 (6 bases). V lost 1 base and J lost 9, with 10 bases in between. This CDR3 is 12 amino acids long. CDR1 DFQATT and CDR2 SNEGSKA come from the germline V gene (reference sequence).

This chain connects TRBV10-3 to TRBJ2-7; 8 nucleotides align to TRBD2. The CDR3 is 14 amino acids. Germline CDR1 is ENHRY and CDR2 is SYGVKD. With 3 bases clipped from V and 6 bases from J, the junction kept 7 bases outside the gene matches. The CDR3 coding sequence is TGTGCCATCAGTGATGAGCGGGAGTGGGGCGAGCAGTACTTC. It translates to CAISDEREWGEQYF.

This clonotype was detected many times. The DNA of the CDR3 is TGTGCCAGCAGCTTAGTAGTAGGGCTAGCGGGAGTCGAGCAGTACTTC. Encoded protein: CASSLVVGLAGVEQYF. V gene TRBV7-8 combines with J gene TRBJ2-7, with 10 bases matching TRBD2. CDR1 and CDR2 from the germline V gene are SGHVS and FQNEAQ. Unmatched junction bases numbered 9, after V lost 1 base and J lost 6 bases. The CDR3 runs 16 residues. The full variable domain, in which reference TRBV7-8 and TRBJ2-7 provide the parts outside the CDR3, is GAGVSQSPRYKVAKRGQDVALRCDPISGHVSLFWYQQALGQGPEFLTYFQNEAQLDKSGLPSDRFFAERPEGSVSTLKIQRTQQEDSAVYLCASSLVVGLAGVEQYFGPGTRLTVT.

This rearrangement joins TRBV4-3 to TRBJ1-1; possible D gene TRBD1, 6 bases. CDR1 and CDR2 (germline): LGHNA, YSLEER. Trimming shortened V by 4 bases and J by 6 bases, and 18 bases separated the two germline ends. This CDR3 region has 15 residues. In nucleotides, the CDR3 is TGCGCCAGCAGCCGGAGTAACAGGGTACGGGCTGAAGCTTTCTTT. This codes for CASSRSNRVRAEAFF.